The 25 T cell receptor beta chains below were found in one sample sequenced in a study of CD8 T cells in ankylosing spondylitis. From the 5' RACE reads, TCRdb called clonotypes with MiXCR, one entry per CDR3 protein. The sample yields roughly 25,000 distinct CDR3 sequences, about 17% seen once. Sample: blood. The receptors stem from a male donor with ankylosing spondylitis or in good health (not recorded which).

The rearrangement joins TRBV29-1 to TRBJ2-1; D uncertain. Trimming shortened V by 4 bases and J by 3 bases, and 7 bases separated the two germline ends. Germline CDR1 reads SQVTM; CDR2 reads ANQGSEA. This CDR3 region has 12 residues. CDR3 loop: CSVVGIYNEQFF. The CDR3 nucleotides are TGCAGCGTTGTTGGGATCTACAATGAGCAGTTCTTC.

Many counts were recorded for this clonotype. J is TRBJ2-2 and V is TRBV7-6; TRBD2 matches at 12 bases. The CDR3 length is 17 residues. Trimming cost V 2 bases and J 4 bases; bases outside gene matches: 5. Germline V gene data show CDR1 as SGHVS and CDR2 as FNYEAQ. The CDR3 loop reads CASSLLPGLAGTGELFF. Here the CDR3 DNA reads TGTGCCAGCAGCTTATTACCGGGACTAGCGGGCACCGGGGAGCTGTTTTTT. Filled out from reference TRBV7-6 and TRBJ2-2, the complete variable domain reads GAGVSQSPRYKVTKRGQDVALRCDPISGHVSLYWYRQALGQGPEFLTYFNYEAQQDKSGLPNDRFSAERPEGSISTLTIQRTEQRDSAMYRCASSLLPGLAGTGELFFGEGSRLTVL.

This clonotype occurred many times. The J gene is TRBJ2-4, the V gene TRBV7-8; D uncertain. The CDR3 runs to 14 residues. Trimming pared 1 base from V and 6 bases from J, leaving 10 bases between. Germline V CDR1 and CDR2: SGHVS, FQNEAQ. DNA of the CDR3: TGTGCCAGCAGCTTAGGCCCAGCAGGAAACATTCAGTACTTC. It codes for CASSLGPAGNIQYF.

The chain is built from TRBV7-2 and TRBJ2-3; the match to TRBD2 covers 9 bases. Looked up from germline, CDR1 is SGHTA and CDR2 is FQGNSA. V shed 4 bases and J 1 base; nucleotides not matched to a gene: 6. The CDR3 sequence is 16 residues long. CDR3 residues: CASSSYSGGGTDTQYF. The CDR3 bases are TGTGCCAGCAGCTCTTATAGCGGGGGAGGCACAGATACGCAGTATTTT.

This clonotype was detected ten times or more. The chain recombines TRBV20-1 with TRBJ2-4, with D possibly being TRBD2 (6 bases). This CDR3 has 12 residues. Per germline, CDR1 DFQATT and CDR2 SNEGSKA (reference sequence). The ends were cut back, 0 bases at V and 11 bases at J, with 11 bases in the middle. CDR3 in amino acids: CSAREGGYVQYF. CDR3 in DNA: TGCAGTGCTAGAGAGGGGGGTTACGTTCAGTACTTC.

The V and J genes are TRBV6-6 and TRBJ2-3; 13 bases are shared with TRBD2. This CDR3 is 17 amino acids long. Trimming cost V 6 bases and J 6 bases; bases outside gene matches: 12. Germline assignment: CDR1 MNHNY and CDR2 SVGAGI (reference sequence). The CDR3 loop reads CASRLPGLAGALDTQYF. CDR3 sequence (DNA): TGTGCCAGCAGGCTACCAGGACTAGCGGGGGCACTGGATACGCAGTATTTT.

This clonotype was found a few times. The chain links TRBV20-1 to TRBJ2-3; TRBD2 matches 7 bases. The CDR3 loop spans 14 amino acids. The trim removed 5 bases at V and 6 bases at J, leaving 11 bases unmatched. Germline-derived CDR1 and CDR2 are DFQATT and SNEGSKA (reference sequence). The CDR3 is CSALPSGGSDTQYF. CDR3 coding DNA: TGCAGTGCTCTACCTAGTGGCGGGAGTGATACGCAGTATTTT.

This chain links TRBV7-2 with TRBJ2-7; no definite D call. The length of the CDR3 is 13 residues. Germline V gene sequence: CDR1 SGHTA, CDR2 FQGNSA. Trimming removed 2 bases from V and 2 bases from J, with 7 bases in between. The DNA for the CDR3 is TGTGCCAGCAGCTTACGCCCGGCCTACGAGCAGTACTTC. This codes for CASSLRPAYEQYF.

V is TRBV7-9 and J is TRBJ1-1; perhaps TRBD1 as D (6 bases). The CDR3 spans 15 residues. The V gene lost 2 bases and the J gene lost 4 bases, with 14 bases spanning the gap. Germline assignment: CDR1 SEHNR and CDR2 FQNEAQ (reference sequence). CDR3: CASSLSMAGVTEAFF. For the CDR3, the DNA is TGTGCCAGCAGCTTAAGTATGGCAGGGGTCACTGAAGCTTTCTTT.

A few counts support this clonotype. The J gene is TRBJ2-2, the V gene TRBV9; no firm D call. The CDR3 spans 12 residues. V lost 0 bases and J lost 7, with 4 bases in between. Germline V lookup: CDR1 SGDLS, CDR2 YYNGEE. Here the CDR3 DNA reads TGTGCCAGCAGCGTAGACGTCGGGGAGCTGTTTTTT. It is translated as CASSVDVGELFF. Drawing the rest from reference TRBV9 and TRBJ2-2, the complete variable domain is DSGVTQTPKHLITATGQRVTLRCSPRSGDLSVYWYQQSLDQGLQFLIQYYNGEERAKGNILERFSAQQFPDLHSELNLSSLELGDSALYFCASSVDVGELFFGEGSRLTVL.

This clonotype was detected ten times or more. The chain is built from TRBV15 and TRBJ1-1; no clear D. V was shortened by 0 bases and J by 3 bases, with 5 bases between the two germline ends. This CDR3 has 13 residues. Germline-derived CDR1 and CDR2 are LNHNV and YYDKDF (reference sequence). The CDR3 here is CATSRDRDTEAFF. CDR3 in DNA: TGTGCCACCAGCAGAGACCGGGACACTGAAGCTTTCTTT.

This chain uses TRBV27 with TRBJ2-7; D may be TRBD1 (6 bases). The germline V and J ends were trimmed by 6 bases and 3 bases, with 15 bases remaining between them. The V gene's germline CDR1 is MNHEY and CDR2 SMNVEV (reference sequence). This CDR3 is built from 14 residues. In DNA form, the CDR3 reads TGTGCCAGCAGACCGACGGGACACAACTACGAGCAGTACGTC. Amino acids: CASRPTGHNYEQYV.

The chain couples TRBV12-3 or TRBV12-4 to TRBJ1-2, with D possibly matching TRBD1 (5 bases). This CDR3 has 16 residues. Trimming pared 5 bases from V and 4 bases from J, leaving 20 bases between. CDR3 sequence reads: CASSPGPTTLVYGYTF. The CDR3 DNA follows: TGTGCCAGCAGTCCGGGGCCCACCACCCTAGTCTATGGCTACACCTTC.

CDR3 region: CASSGSVNTGELFF. CDR3 nucleotide sequence: TGTGCCAGCAGCGGATCAGTTAACACCGGGGAGCTGTTTTTT. The chain uses TRBV5-5 and TRBJ2-2; D remains ambiguous. CDR1 and CDR2 (germline): SGHKS, YYEKEE (reference sequence). V shed 4 bases and J shed 2 bases, with 9 bases lying between them. CDR3 length: 14 amino acids.

The sample holds a few counts of this clonotype. This sequence joins TRBV5-1 and TRBJ2-7; tentative D call: TRBD1 (6 bases). The CDR3 is made up of 14 amino acids. The V gene's germline CDR1 is SGHRS and CDR2 YFSETQ. Deletions cut 0 bases from V and 5 bases from J, with 12 bases between. As DNA, the CDR3 is TGCGCCAGCAGCTTGGAAGGGGGTATCGACGAGCAGTACTTC. Its translation: CASSLEGGIDEQYF. The variable domain in full, with the rest retrieved from reference TRBV5-1 and TRBJ2-7, is KAGVTQTPRYLIKTRGQQVTLSCSPISGHRSVSWYQQTPGQGLQFLFEYFSETQRNKGNFPGRFSGRQFSNSRSEMNVSTLELGDSALYLCASSLEGGIDEQYFGPGTRLTVT.

This clonotype was recorded many times. The chain combines TRBV30 with TRBJ1-5, with TRBD1 identical over 12 bases. CDR3 size: 15 residues. Germline V gene sequence: CDR1 GTSNPN, CDR2 SVGIG (reference sequence). V shed 2 bases and J 7 bases; nucleotides not matched to a gene: 6. CDR3 DNA sequence: TGTGCCTGGAGTTCGGGGACAGGGGGCGGCCAGCCCCAGCATTTT. Protein product: CAWSSGTGGGQPQHF.

V gene TRBV20-1 combines with J gene TRBJ2-5, with D perhaps matching TRBD1 (5 bases). The V gene lost 4 bases and the J gene lost 2 bases, with 8 bases spanning the gap. CDR1 and CDR2 (germline): DFQATT, SNEGSKA (reference sequence). The CDR3 consists of 12 residues. The CDR3: CSAIQDQETQYF. CDR3 sequence (DNA): TGCAGTGCTATACAGGATCAAGAGACCCAGTACTTC.

At least ten counts were recorded for this clonotype. V usage is TRBV29-1 and J usage is TRBJ2-1; TRBD2 aligns across 11 bases. Germline V gene sequence: CDR1 SQVTM, CDR2 ANQGSEA. The CDR3 covers 14 residues. V lost 3 bases, J lost 4 bases, and 2 bases stayed unmatched. The CDR3 here is CSVESSGGYNEQFF. CDR3 coding DNA: TGCAGCGTTGAGTCTAGCGGGGGGTACAATGAGCAGTTCTTC.

This rearrangement joins TRBV5-1 to TRBJ2-1, with D tentatively TRBD1 (6 bases). Germline loops: CDR1 SGHRS, CDR2 YFSETQ. Deletions cut 4 bases from V and 7 bases from J, with 15 bases between. CDR3 length equals 14 residues. CDR3 coding DNA: TGCGCCAGCAGCCCCCGGGACAACAAAAATGAGCAGTTCTTC. Encoded protein: CASSPRDNKNEQFF.

This clonotype was found many times. This sequence joins TRBV29-1 and TRBJ2-3; D gene unclear. This CDR3 comprises 11 residues. Germline V CDR1 and CDR2: SQVTM, ANQGSEA. Trimming removed 3 bases at V and 4 bases at J, with 5 bases between. The CDR3 sequence is CSVEGPDTQYF. The CDR3 nucleotides are TGCAGCGTTGAGGGCCCAGATACGCAGTATTTT.

The V and J genes are TRBV20-1 and TRBJ2-3, with TRBD2 matching 7 bases. The CDR3 totals 15 residues. CDR1 and CDR2 from the germline V gene are DFQATT and SNEGSKA (reference sequence). V gave up 3 bases and J gave up 0 bases; unmatched junction bases: 6. The CDR3 region is CSASRAAGSTDTQYF. CDR3 coding DNA: TGCAGTGCTAGTAGGGCAGCGGGGAGCACAGATACGCAGTATTTT.

V and J are TRBV2 and TRBJ2-7; 7 bases are shared with TRBD1. The CDR3 extends over 13 amino acids. Germline CDR1 SNHLY, CDR2 FYNNEI. Trimming at V came to 6 bases and at J to 4 bases, leaving 6 bases not matched to a gene. The CDR3 nucleotides read TGTGCCAGCAGACGGGACAGAGATTACGAGCAGTACGTC. The encoded protein is CASRRDRDYEQYV.

The chain combines TRBV28 with TRBJ1-5, with D tentatively TRBD1 (6 bases). Germline V gene sequence: CDR1 MDHEN, CDR2 SYDVKM. V was pared by 3 bases and J by 0 bases, with 12 bases between. The CDR3 sequence is 16 residues long. This CDR3 reads CASSFAGVHSNQPQHF. The CDR3 nucleotides read TGTGCCAGCAGTTTTGCAGGGGTGCATAGCAATCAGCCCCAGCATTTT. Complete variable domain (other parts from reference TRBV28 and TRBJ1-5): DVKVTQSSRYLVKRTGEKVFLECVQDMDHENMFWYRQDPGLGLRLIYFSYDVKMKEKGDIPEGYSVSREKKERFSLILESASTNQTSMYLCASSFAGVHSNQPQHFGDGTRLSIL.

The gene calls are TRBV29-1 and TRBJ2-5, with no clear D. Germline CDR1 SQVTM, CDR2 ANQGSEA. V was cut by 2 bases and J by 2 bases, with 3 bases left in between. The CDR3 spans 11 residues. CDR3 amino acids: CSVERQETQYF. In nucleotides, the CDR3 is TGCAGCGTTGAAAGACAAGAGACCCAGTACTTC.

A remark on this clonotype: The junction departs from the called germline gene at one end, perhaps through a read error. This chain's CDR3 is CANSFSAGRDEQFF. The CDR3 nucleotides are TGTGCCAACAGTTTTTCGGCGGGAAGGGATGAGCAGTTCTTC. V is TRBV12-3 or TRBV12-4 and J is TRBJ2-1; D perhaps matches TRBD2 (6 bases). The CDR3 is 14 residues long.